This TCR beta chain was captured in a study of regulatory T cells in long-lasting Graves disease. Through Arm-PCR of CDR3 regions and iRepertoire HTBI primers, TCR beta libraries were built. From the multiplex PCR reads, TCRdb called clonotypes with MiXCR, one entry per CDR3 protein. The sample gives about 540,000 distinct CDR3 sequences, approximately 13% of which show up once; roughly 9.7% is in the top ten. Time point in this sample: newly diagnosed GD, antithyroid drugs for less than 3 months. PBMC RNA was the source of the TCR library. Germline V lookup: CDR1 SNHLY, CDR2 FYNNEI. The CDR3 consists of 12 residues. Concerning this clonotype itself: A much larger clone lies a single base off, so this may be a read error.

The sample was also reused in another study, on T cells in Graves' hyperthyroidism and ophthalmopathy.

This TCR derives from a man younger than 45 with Graves disease. This material consisted of peripheral blood mononuclear cells (PBMCs), taken at new diagnosis, from a patient treated with antithyroid drugs. The V and J genes are TRBV2 and TRBJ1-4; 7 bases fit TRBD1. DNA of the CDR3: TGTGACAGCATAGACAGGGTCGAAAAACTGTTTTTT. As protein: CDSIDRVEKLFF. Variable domain in full (rest from reference TRBV2 and TRBJ1-4): EPEVTQTPSHQVTQMGQEVILRCVPISNHLYFYWYRQILGQKVEFLVSFYNNEISEKSEIFDDQFSVERPDGSNFTLKIRSTKLEDSAMYFCDSIDRVEKLFFGSGTQLSVL.